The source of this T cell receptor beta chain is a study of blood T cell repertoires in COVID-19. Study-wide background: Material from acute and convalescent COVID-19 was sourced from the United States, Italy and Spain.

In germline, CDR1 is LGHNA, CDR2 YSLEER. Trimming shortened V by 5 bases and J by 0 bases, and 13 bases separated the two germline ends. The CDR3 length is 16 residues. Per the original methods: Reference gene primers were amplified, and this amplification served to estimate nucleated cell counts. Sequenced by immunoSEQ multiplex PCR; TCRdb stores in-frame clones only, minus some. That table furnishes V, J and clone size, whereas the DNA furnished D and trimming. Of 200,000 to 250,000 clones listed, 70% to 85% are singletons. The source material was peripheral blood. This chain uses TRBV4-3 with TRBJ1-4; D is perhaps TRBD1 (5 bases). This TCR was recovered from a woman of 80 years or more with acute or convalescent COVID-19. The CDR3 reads CASSSHQGTTNEKLFF. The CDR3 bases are TGCGCCAGCAGCTCCCACCAGGGAACAACTAATGAAAAACTGTTTTTT.